This TCR beta chain was sequenced during a study of blood T cell repertoires in COVID-19. Study information: The origin of the acute and convalescent COVID-19 samples was the United States, Italy and Spain. Sample material is recorded as cDNA or gDNA derived from T cells, B-cell-depleted T cells, or PBMCs.

Study members were between roughly 18 and 100 years old and lived in 20 to 30 US regions. The CDR3 runs 11 residues. Germline V gene sequence: CDR1 SNHLY, CDR2 FYNNEI. V shed 4 bases and J shed 15 bases, with 13 bases lying between them. Sequencing used immunoSEQ multiplex PCR; TCRdb keeps in-frame clones, though not all of them. The repertoire includes a few hundred thousand clones, approximately 90% of them detected once, and approximately 10% sits in the top ten. The V gene is TRBV2, the J gene TRBJ2-1; a weak D match, TRBD2 (5 bases). The TCR was taken from a woman in her fifties or sixties who had recovered from COVID-19. The sequenced sample consisted of PBMCs or T cells enriched from blood (not recorded which). The CDR3 reads CASSAELGGFF. The CDR3, as DNA: TGTGCCAGCAGTGCGGAGTTAGGAGGGTTCTTC.